This T cell receptor beta chain was documented in a study of EBV T-cell therapy then PD-1 blockade in nasopharyngeal carcinoma. This clone was counted a few times. Its antigen is still unknown. The J segment lost 1 base and the V segment lost 4 bases, leaving 5 bases of the junction unmatched. The germline V gene has CDR1 MNHEY and CDR2 SMNVEV (reference sequence). CDR3 size: 16 residues. Only in-frame clones appear in the TCRdb table, and some are missing; sequencing was by immunoSEQ multiplex PCR. This sample has 15,000 to 20,000 clones, with roughly 83% found just once. Treatment specified: AdE1-LMPpoly-expanded autologous EBV-specific T-cell therapy followed by anti-PD-1 nivolumab.

This chain joins TRBV27 and TRBJ2-5, with 11 nucleotides matching TRBD2. This receptor was identified in a man in his forties or fifties with nasopharyngeal carcinoma. The material was CD8+ T cells from blood, obtained at day 0 from a patient whose treatment included autologous EBV-specific T cells and nivolumab. The DNA of the CDR3 is TGTGCCAGCAGTTCGATAGCGGGGGGGATCCAAGAGACCCAGTACTTC. This encodes CASSSIAGGIQETQYF.